One sample yielded the 12 T cell receptor beta chains listed below, sequenced in a study of blood T cell repertoires in COVID-19. The assay was immunoSEQ multiplex PCR, and TCRdb's table has in-frame clones only and misses some. The table includes fewer than 250,000 clones, roughly four fifths detected once. Sequenced sample: peripheral blood. These receptors were taken from a man in his fifties with acute or convalescent COVID-19.

This clone was counted between two and nine times. This chain links TRBV6-5 with TRBJ1-5, with a tentative D call TRBD1 (6 bases). Trimming shortened V by 6 bases and J by 4 bases, and 13 bases separated the two germline ends. The CDR3 covers 14 residues. Germline assignment: CDR1 MNHEY and CDR2 SVGAGI. The CDR3 protein is CASRSRTANQPQHF. The CDR3 DNA is TGTGCCAGCAGAAGCCGGACAGCGAATCAGCCCCAGCATTTT.

This chain links TRBV2 with TRBJ1-4; no reliable D call. This CDR3 is built from 12 residues. Per the germline V gene, CDR1 is SNHLY and CDR2 is FYNNEI. V lost 9 bases and J lost 10, with 15 bases in between. Here the CDR3 reads CASTYEGGKLFF. The CDR3 nucleotides read TGTGCCAGTACCTACGAAGGAGGAAAACTGTTTTTT.

The chain is built from TRBV9 and TRBJ2-7; tentatively, D is TRBD1 (6 bases). From germline, CDR1 is SGDLS and CDR2 YYNGEE. The length of the CDR3 is 13 residues. The ends were cut back, 4 bases at V and 7 bases at J, with 15 bases in the middle. The CDR3 nucleotides are TGTGCCAGCAGCCTCCTCAGGGGATCTGAGCAGTACTTC. Translation gives CASSLLRGSEQYF.

The rearrangement uses TRBV19 and TRBJ2-7, with D tentatively TRBD2 (5 bases). Trimming removed 8 bases from V and 0 bases from J, with 14 bases in between. In germline, CDR1 is LNHDA, CDR2 SQIVND (reference sequence). The CDR3 runs to 14 residues. CDR3 sequence: CASAGSVSSYEQYF. As DNA, the CDR3 is TGTGCCAGTGCGGGTTCAGTGAGCTCCTACGAGCAGTACTTC.

The rearrangement uses TRBV9 and TRBJ2-1, with TRBD2 matching over 12 bases. Per the germline V gene, CDR1 is SGDLS and CDR2 is YYNGEE. The CDR3 consists of 18 residues. The ends lost 2 bases at V and 1 base at J; junction bases unmatched: 7. CDR3 DNA sequence: TGTGCCAGCAGCGTTAGGCTAGCGGGAGGGCCTTCCTACAATGAGCAGTTCTTC. Residues: CASSVRLAGGPSYNEQFF. The full variable domain, its missing parts supplied by reference TRBV9 and TRBJ2-1, is DSGVTQTPKHLITATGQRVTLRCSPRSGDLSVYWYQQSLDQGLQFLIQYYNGEERAKGNILERFSAQQFPDLHSELNLSSLELGDSALYFCASSVRLAGGPSYNEQFFGPGTRLTVL.

This chain connects TRBV27 to TRBJ2-7; TRBD2 agrees at 9 bases. The CDR3 is 15 amino acids. From germline, CDR1 is MNHEY and CDR2 SMNVEV (reference sequence). The junction had 7 bases not matched to a gene; V was cut back by 2 bases and J by 5 bases. In DNA, the CDR3 is TGTGCCAGCAGTTTACCGGGACTAGCAACCCACGAGCAGTACTTC. This encodes CASSLPGLATHEQYF.

The chain couples TRBV19 to TRBJ2-7, with D perhaps matching TRBD1 (6 bases). This CDR3 has 15 residues. Trimming took off 3 bases at V and 2 bases at J, with 14 bases between the two ends. The germline V gene has CDR1 LNHDA and CDR2 SQIVND (reference sequence). CDR3 sequence reads: CASSIRDTGAYEQYF. In DNA, the CDR3 is TGTGCCAGTAGTATTAGGGACACCGGGGCCTACGAGCAGTACTTC.

This clone came up once. The J gene is TRBJ2-1, the V gene TRBV6-5, with TRBD2 matching over 7 bases. Germline assignment: CDR1 MNHEY and CDR2 SVGAGI. The CDR3 has 15 residues. V lost 5 bases, J lost 5 bases, and 9 bases stayed unmatched. The CDR3 is CASSPPAGFHNEQFF. CDR3 nucleotide sequence: TGTGCCAGCAGTCCACCAGCGGGGTTTCACAATGAGCAGTTCTTC.

This clone was picked up one time. The chain uses TRBV5-1 and TRBJ2-2; 8 bases fit TRBD2. Germline loops: CDR1 SGHRS, CDR2 YFSETQ. V trimming: 0 bases; J trimming: 2 bases; junction bases outside the gene matches: 3. This CDR3 comprises 16 residues. Written as DNA, the CDR3 is TGCGCCAGCAGCTTGGCCGGGGGGGTCAACACCGGGGAGCTGTTTTTT. Protein sequence: CASSLAGGVNTGELFF.

This clone was recorded only once. The chain is built from TRBV9 and TRBJ1-6, with TRBD1 identical over 7 bases. The CDR3 totals 14 residues. Germline V CDR1 and CDR2: SGDLS, YYNGEE. J lost 9 bases, V lost 3 bases, and 6 bases had no gene match. The CDR3 DNA reads TGTGCCAGCAGCGCTTTCGGACAGGCTTCACCCCTCCACTTT. Amino acid sequence: CASSAFGQASPLHF.

The chain is built from TRBV5-1 and TRBJ1-1, with a tentative D call TRBD1 (5 bases). Germline CDR1 SGHRS, CDR2 YFSETQ. Trimming cost V 2 bases and J 6 bases, with 14 bases left between them. The CDR3 has 14 amino acids. The CDR3 reads CASSLGHLGAEAFF. CDR3 DNA: TGCGCCAGCAGCTTAGGACACCTTGGCGCTGAAGCTTTCTTT.

This chain connects TRBV6-5 to TRBJ1-1; D perhaps matches TRBD1 (6 bases). The CDR3 has 13 amino acids. Trimming left V 6 bases short and J 0 bases short, with 8 bases between. Germline-derived CDR1 and CDR2 are MNHEY and SVGAGI. CDR3 sequence (DNA): TGTGCCAGCAGACGACAGGTGAACACTGAAGCTTTCTTT. The encoded protein is CASRRQVNTEAFF.